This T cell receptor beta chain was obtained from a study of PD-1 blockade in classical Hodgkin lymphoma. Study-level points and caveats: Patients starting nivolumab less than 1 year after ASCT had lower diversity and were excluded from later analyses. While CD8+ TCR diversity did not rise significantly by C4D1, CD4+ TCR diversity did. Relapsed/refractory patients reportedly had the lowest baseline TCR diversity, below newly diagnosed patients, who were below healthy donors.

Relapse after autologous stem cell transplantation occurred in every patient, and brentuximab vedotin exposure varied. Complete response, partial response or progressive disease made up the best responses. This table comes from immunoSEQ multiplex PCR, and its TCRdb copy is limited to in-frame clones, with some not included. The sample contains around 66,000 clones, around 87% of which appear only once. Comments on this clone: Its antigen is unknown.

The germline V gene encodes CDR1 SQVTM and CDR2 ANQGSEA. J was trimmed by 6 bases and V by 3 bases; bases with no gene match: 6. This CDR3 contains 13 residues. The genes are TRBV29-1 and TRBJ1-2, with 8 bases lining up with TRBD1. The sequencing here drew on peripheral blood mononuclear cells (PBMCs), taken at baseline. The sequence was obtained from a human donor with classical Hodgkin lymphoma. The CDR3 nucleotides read TGCAGCGTTGATGGCAGGGGGCGAGATGGCTACACCTTC. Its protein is CSVDGRGRDGYTF.